These 21 T cell receptor beta chains share one sample of origin, sequenced in a study of blood T cell repertoires in COVID-19. The data were produced by immunoSEQ multiplex PCR, yet TCRdb's version contains in-frame clones alone and is incomplete. This table holds about 200,000 clones, about 82% found once. The sequenced sample consisted of PBMCs or T cells enriched from blood (not recorded which). These receptors all stem from a man aged 35-49 years with acute COVID-19.

This chain joins TRBV5-1 and TRBJ2-5; TRBD1 matches 7 bases. CDR1 is SGHRS, CDR2 YFSETQ, per germline. Trimming cost V 7 bases and J 2 bases; bases outside gene matches: 2. CDR3 size: 12 residues. CDR3 loop: CASRDRQETQYF. Here the CDR3 DNA reads TGCGCCAGCCGGGACAGACAAGAGACCCAGTACTTC.

This chain uses TRBV28 with TRBJ2-2, with TRBD2 matching 9 bases. The CDR3 runs 18 residues. V dropped 6 bases and J dropped 2; count of bases not matched to a gene: 13. CDR1 and CDR2 (germline): MDHEN, SYDVKM. The CDR3, as DNA: TGTGCCAGCAGCACTGACTTAGGGACTAGCCGAAACACCGGGGAGCTGTTTTTT. It codes for CASSTDLGTSRNTGELFF.

In this sample, this clone turned up a few times. The CDR3 DNA reads as TGTGCCACCAGCAGAGAAGACAGGGCCCTTTATGGCTACACCTTC. Its protein is CATSREDRALYGYTF. V gene TRBV15 combines with J gene TRBJ1-2; 7 bases match TRBD1. CDR1 LNHNV and CDR2 YYDKDF come from the germline V gene (reference sequence). This CDR3 is built from 15 residues. Trimming at V came to 0 bases and at J to 5 bases, leaving 6 bases not matched to a gene.

With respect to this clone: Other DNA sequences of this sample code for an identical CDR3. The V gene is TRBV9, the J gene TRBJ2-7; D remains ambiguous. Per germline, CDR1 SGDLS and CDR2 YYNGEE. V lost 0 bases, J lost 0 bases, and 7 bases lay in between. The CDR3 has 14 residues. The CDR3 region is CASSVALGSYEQYF. CDR3 in DNA: TGTGCCAGCAGCGTAGCGCTAGGCTCCTACGAGCAGTACTTC.

V usage is TRBV29-1 and J usage is TRBJ2-2; TRBD2 matches at 7 bases. J lost 2 bases, V lost 4 bases, and 4 bases had no gene match. The CDR3 is 14 amino acids. CDR1 and CDR2 (germline): SQVTM, ANQGSEA. The CDR3 DNA is TGCAGCGTTGTCCCTAGCGGAAACACCGGGGAGCTGTTTTTT. The encoded protein is CSVVPSGNTGELFF.

The CDR3 spells CASSHQGGEGPNQPQHF. In DNA form, the CDR3 reads TGTGCCAGCAGCCACCAAGGGGGAGAGGGGCCCAATCAGCCCCAGCATTTT. The chain links TRBV9 to TRBJ1-5; weak D call: TRBD1 (6 bases). V shed 4 bases and J shed 3 bases, with 20 bases lying between them. Germline V CDR1 and CDR2: SGDLS, YYNGEE. This CDR3 comprises 17 residues. The full variable domain, in which reference TRBV9 and TRBJ1-5 provide the parts outside the CDR3, is DSGVTQTPKHLITATGQRVTLRCSPRSGDLSVYWYQQSLDQGLQFLIQYYNGEERAKGNILERFSAQQFPDLHSELNLSSLELGDSALYFCASSHQGGEGPNQPQHFGDGTRLSIL.

V and J are TRBV24-1 and TRBJ2-3, with 9 positions matching TRBD2. CDR3 length: 14 residues. Germline CDR1 reads KGHDR; CDR2 reads SFDVKD. Unmatched junction bases numbered 1, after V lost 5 bases and J lost 2 bases. For the CDR3, the DNA is TGTGCCACCAGTGTAGCGGGAGACACAGATACGCAGTATTTT. It codes for CATSVAGDTDTQYF.

This rearrangement joins TRBV7-7 to TRBJ2-2; TRBD1 is a possible D gene (6 bases). Trimming shortened V by 5 bases and J by 4 bases, and 8 bases separated the two germline ends. This CDR3 is built from 13 residues. CDR1 is SSHAT, CDR2 FNYEAQ, per germline (reference sequence). For the CDR3, the DNA is TGTGCCAGCAGCCGGGACACCACCGGGGAGCTGTTTTTT. This encodes CASSRDTTGELFF. The variable domain in full, with the rest retrieved from reference TRBV7-7 and TRBJ2-2, is GAGVSQSPRYKVTKRGQDVTLRCDPISSHATLYWYQQALGQGPEFLTYFNYEAQPDKSGLPSDRFSAERPEGSISTLTIQRTEQRDSAMYRCASSRDTTGELFFGEGSRLTVL.

The chain is built from TRBV28 and TRBJ2-1, with D tentatively TRBD1 (6 bases). V lost 5 bases and J lost 2, with 10 bases in between. The germline V gene encodes CDR1 MDHEN and CDR2 SYDVKM. The CDR3 consists of 14 residues. This CDR3 reads CASSDRSPYNEQFF. The CDR3 nucleotides are TGTGCCAGCAGTGACAGGTCCCCCTACAATGAGCAGTTCTTC.

This chain connects TRBV10-3 to TRBJ1-1, with TRBD1 matching 10 bases. V lost 6 bases, J lost 4 bases, and 8 bases stayed unmatched. Germline V gene data show CDR1 as ENHRY and CDR2 as SYGVKD. CDR3 length: 15 residues. The DNA of the CDR3 is TGTGCCATCAGCACCGGGACAGGGGTCGGCACTGAAGCTTTCTTT. Amino acids: CAISTGTGVGTEAFF.

The V call is TRBV30, the J call TRBJ1-3; the D is unclear. The CDR3 extends over 14 amino acids. Trimming cost V 0 bases and J 2 bases, with 8 bases left between them. CDR1 GTSNPN and CDR2 SVGIG come from the germline V gene (reference sequence). The CDR3 nucleotides are TGTGCCTGGAGTGTCGGAGGTGCTGGAAACACCATATATTTT. This sequence encodes CAWSVGGAGNTIYF.

V and J are TRBV4-2 and TRBJ2-7, with 12 bases aligning to TRBD2. Per the germline V gene, CDR1 is LGHNA and CDR2 is YNFKEQ. V was clipped by 3 bases and J by 1 base; unmatched bases: 10. The CDR3 contains 18 residues. CDR3 residues: CASSQGLPGTSGSYEQYF. CDR3 in DNA: TGTGCCAGCAGCCAGGGGCTACCCGGGACTAGCGGGTCCTACGAGCAGTACTTC.

The chain carries TRBV13 and TRBJ2-3, with TRBD2 matching 14 bases. Looked up from germline, CDR1 is PRHDT and CDR2 is FYEKMQ (reference sequence). This CDR3 is built from 16 residues. V was pared by 5 bases and J by 4 bases, with 5 bases of the junction left unmatched. The CDR3 DNA is TGTGCCAGCAGCAACTCGGGACTAGCGGGAGCAGATACGCAGTATTTT. Protein: CASSNSGLAGADTQYF. The full variable domain, completed using reference TRBV13 and TRBJ2-3, is AAGVIQSPRHLIKEKRETATLKCYPIPRHDTVYWYQQGPGQDPQFLISFYEKMQSDKGSIPDRFSAQQFSDYHSELNMSSLELGDSALYFCASSNSGLAGADTQYFGPGTRLTVL.

The gene calls are TRBV9 and TRBJ1-3; no definite D call. Trimming removed 0 bases at V and 0 bases at J, with 7 bases between. The CDR3 is made up of 15 amino acids. Germline V lookup: CDR1 SGDLS, CDR2 YYNGEE. The CDR3 DNA reads as TGTGCCAGCAGCGTAGAGAGCCACTCTGGAAACACCATATATTTT. This translates into CASSVESHSGNTIYF.

The rearrangement joins TRBV28 to TRBJ1-1; D might be TRBD1 (6 bases). CDR1 is MDHEN, CDR2 SYDVKM, per germline. The CDR3 is made up of 14 amino acids. Trimming cost V 8 bases and J 0 bases, with 13 bases left between them. The CDR3 here is CASAGGSMNTEAFF. The CDR3 DNA sequence: TGTGCCAGCGCTGGGGGCAGTATGAACACTGAAGCTTTCTTT.

V and J are TRBV28 and TRBJ1-5, with 7 bases that match TRBD1. With V trimmed by 7 bases and J by 2 bases, 8 bases remained unmatched. CDR1 is MDHEN, CDR2 SYDVKM, per germline. This CDR3 spans 15 amino acids. The CDR3 loop is CASTRGGAGNQPQHF. The CDR3 region has the DNA TGTGCCAGCACCCGAGGGGGCGCGGGCAATCAGCCCCAGCATTTT.

The chain joins TRBV7-3 to TRBJ2-7, with 8 bases matching TRBD1. J was trimmed by 3 bases and V by 4 bases; bases with no gene match: 8. Germline values: CDR1 SGHTA, CDR2 FQGTGA. There are 15 residues in the CDR3. This CDR3 is CASSSHPGQDYEQYF. The CDR3 DNA reads TGTGCCAGCAGCTCACACCCGGGACAGGACTACGAGCAGTACTTC.

The gene calls are TRBV27 and TRBJ1-1; D is possibly TRBD1 (6 bases). The germline V gene encodes CDR1 MNHEY and CDR2 SMNVEV (reference sequence). V lost 5 bases, J lost 0 bases, and 19 bases lay in between. This CDR3 region has 17 residues. The CDR3 sequence: CASSLLYAGELNTEAFF. The CDR3 DNA sequence: TGTGCCAGCAGTCTGCTCTATGCAGGGGAATTGAACACTGAAGCTTTCTTT.

This rearrangement joins TRBV6-5 to TRBJ2-7; perhaps TRBD1 as D (5 bases). V was trimmed by 7 bases and J by 2 bases, leaving 12 bases between them. The germline V gene has CDR1 MNHEY and CDR2 SVGAGI. CDR3 size: 13 residues. Here the CDR3 DNA reads TGTGCCAGCAAATCACAGGCGGCCTACGAGCAGTACTTC. It translates to CASKSQAAYEQYF.

This sequence joins TRBV18 and TRBJ1-1, with TRBD1 matching over 8 bases. V dropped 3 bases and J dropped 3; count of bases not matched to a gene: 3. There are 14 residues in the CDR3. CDR1 KGHSH and CDR2 LQKENI come from the germline V gene. This CDR3 is CASSPDRADTEAFF. In DNA, the CDR3 is TGTGCCAGCTCACCGGACAGGGCGGACACTGAAGCTTTCTTT.

The V gene is TRBV2, the J gene TRBJ2-3; 9 nucleotides match TRBD2. V dropped 5 bases and J dropped 3; count of bases not matched to a gene: 12. The CDR3 runs to 17 residues. CDR1 and CDR2 from the germline V gene are SNHLY and FYNNEI. The CDR3 region is CASSLTSGLGGTDTQYF. The CDR3 DNA is TGTGCCAGCAGTCTGACTAGCGGCCTTGGGGGGACAGATACGCAGTATTTT.